One sample yielded the 11 T cell receptor beta chains listed below, sequenced in a study of beta chain features in type 1 diabetes. Study-wide results and limits: Within each of all four CD4+ subsets, Type 1 diabetes patients had TCRB CDR3s that were moderately but significantly shorter.

No antigen has been identified for these receptors. Expressed TCRB transcripts were sequenced because the isolated RNA had all been reverse transcribed beforehand. Clones were sequenced by immunoSEQ multiplex PCR, and TCRdb holds only the in-frame ones, with some missing. The sample lists about 740,000 clones, under 15% occurring once. The sequenced material came from naive CD4+ T cells from blood. The source is a man in his late teens or twenties with type 1 diabetes.

This clone came up a few times. The chain uses TRBV14 and TRBJ1-6; D is uncertain. CDR3 size: 13 residues. The germline CDR1 and CDR2 sequences are SGHDN and FVKESK. Deletions cut 1 base from V and 7 bases from J, with 5 bases between. The CDR3 region has the DNA TGTGCCAGCAGCCAAGGTGCCAATTCACCCCTCCACTTT. This gives the protein CASSQGANSPLHF.

This clone occurred a few times. The rearrangement links TRBV14 to TRBJ1-2; no reliable D call. Trimming stripped 0 bases from V and 8 bases from J, with 7 bases between. This CDR3 comprises 12 residues. From germline, CDR1 is SGHDN and CDR2 FVKESK. DNA of the CDR3: TGTGCCAGCAGCCAAGATGGCCTCGGCTACACCTTC. Translation: CASSQDGLGYTF.

The V call is TRBV13, the J call TRBJ1-2, with TRBD1 as a possible D gene (5 bases). Germline V lookup: CDR1 PRHDT, CDR2 FYEKMQ (reference sequence). Trimming shortened V by 5 bases and J by 2 bases, and 12 bases separated the two germline ends. The CDR3 length is 14 residues. The CDR3 sequence is CASSLAGINYGYTF. Here the CDR3 DNA reads TGTGCCAGCAGCCTAGCAGGGATCAACTATGGCTACACCTTC.

CDR3 DNA: TGCGCCAGCAGCCCCCCCCCGGCAAACACGCAGTATTTT. It encodes CASSPPPANTQYF. The chain has TRBV10-2 and TRBJ2-3; D remains ambiguous. Germline V gene lookup returns CDR1 WSHSY and CDR2 SAAADI. The ends were cut back, 6 bases at V and 9 bases at J, with 16 bases in the middle. This CDR3 has 13 residues.

The genes are TRBV5-1 and TRBJ1-1, with D possibly being TRBD1 (6 bases). V was clipped by 6 bases and J by 4 bases, with 13 bases between them. Germline assignment: CDR1 SGHRS and CDR2 YFSETQ. The CDR3 is 13 residues long. DNA of the CDR3: TGCGCCAGCACTACCGGAGGGGGCACTGAAGCTTTCTTT. It encodes CASTTGGGTEAFF.

This sequence joins TRBV7-3 and TRBJ2-3; D uncertain. Looked up from germline, CDR1 is SGHTA and CDR2 is FQGTGA. V was clipped by 1 base and J by 6 bases, with 17 bases between them. This CDR3 has 16 amino acids. The DNA of the CDR3 is TGTGCCAGCAGCTTAAAGTTAGGTGCTTCTGTGGATACGCAGTATTTT. It codes for CASSLKLGASVDTQYF.

In its sample, this clone was seen a few times. The V gene is TRBV10-3, the J gene TRBJ2-3; 8 bases map to TRBD2. This CDR3 has 12 residues. From germline, CDR1 is ENHRY and CDR2 SYGVKD. V was pared by 11 bases and J by 1 base, with 2 bases of the junction left unmatched. The CDR3 DNA reads as TGTGCCCATAGCGGGGGCACAGATACGCAGTATTTT. As protein: CAHSGGTDTQYF.

This clone appeared a few times. V usage is TRBV7-9 and J usage is TRBJ1-6; maybe TRBD1 (5 bases). The CDR3 is 18 amino acids. CDR1 is SEHNR, CDR2 FQNEAQ, per germline (reference sequence). V lost 2 bases, J lost 2 bases, and 16 bases lay in between. The CDR3 is CASSLILVGTAYNSPLHF. CDR3 nucleotide sequence: TGTGCCAGCAGCTTAATTTTGGTAGGGACCGCCTATAATTCACCCCTCCACTTT.

This clone appeared a few times. The chain links TRBV30 to TRBJ2-3, with 9 bases fitting TRBD2. With V trimmed by 6 bases and J by 7 bases, 14 bases remained unmatched. This CDR3 comprises 15 residues. Germline loops: CDR1 GTSNPN, CDR2 SVGIG (reference sequence). CDR3 sequence reads: CACVIGPSGENTQYF. The CDR3 bases are TGTGCCTGTGTTATCGGTCCTAGCGGGGAAAATACGCAGTATTTT. Based on the CDR3 plus reference TRBV30 and TRBJ2-3, the full variable domain is SQTIHQWPATLVQPVGSPLSLECTVEGTSNPNLYWYRQAAGRGLQLLFYSVGIGQISSEVPQNLSASRPQDRQFILSSKKLLLSDSGFYLCACVIGPSGENTQYFGPGTRLTVL.

In regard to this clone: At one of its ends the junction is not consistent with the germline gene, which may arise from a read error. The chain combines TRBV6-6 with TRBJ1-6, with 9 nucleotides matching TRBD1. Per germline, CDR1 MNHNY and CDR2 SVGAGI (reference sequence). The CDR3 runs to 15 residues. The CDR3: CASSYSGDRVPSSDF. The CDR3 DNA reads as TGTGCCAGCAGTTACTCGGGGGACAGGGTCCCCTCTTCCGACTTT.

The rearrangement joins TRBV15 to TRBJ2-7, with no clear D. Germline values: CDR1 LNHNV, CDR2 YYDKDF (reference sequence). Trimming removed 0 bases at V and 3 bases at J, with 12 bases between. CDR3 length: 15 residues. The CDR3: CATSRDKNADYEQYF. CDR3 nucleotide sequence: TGTGCCACCAGCAGAGACAAGAATGCCGACTACGAGCAGTACTTC.